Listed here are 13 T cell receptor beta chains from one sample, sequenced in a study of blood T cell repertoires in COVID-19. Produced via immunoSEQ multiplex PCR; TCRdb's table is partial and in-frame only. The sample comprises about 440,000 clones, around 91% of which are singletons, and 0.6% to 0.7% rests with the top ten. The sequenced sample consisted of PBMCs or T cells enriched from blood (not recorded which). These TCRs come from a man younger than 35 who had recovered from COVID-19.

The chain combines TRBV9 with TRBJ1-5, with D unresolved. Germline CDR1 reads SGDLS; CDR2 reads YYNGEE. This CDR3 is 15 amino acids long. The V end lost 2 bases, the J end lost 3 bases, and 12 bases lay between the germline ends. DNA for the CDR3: TGTGCCAGCAGCGTGGCCGTGGGCCCCAATCAGCCCCAGCATTTT. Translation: CASSVAVGPNQPQHF.

CDR3 nucleotides: TGTGCCAGCAGCTATCCGGGACTAACAAACATTCAGTACTTC. It specifies CASSYPGLTNIQYF. The rearrangement joins TRBV7-9 to TRBJ2-4; TRBD2 matches at 7 bases. The ends lost 4 bases at V and 6 bases at J; junction bases unmatched: 6. Germline-derived CDR1 and CDR2 are SEHNR and FQNEAQ (reference sequence). CDR3 length: 14 amino acids.

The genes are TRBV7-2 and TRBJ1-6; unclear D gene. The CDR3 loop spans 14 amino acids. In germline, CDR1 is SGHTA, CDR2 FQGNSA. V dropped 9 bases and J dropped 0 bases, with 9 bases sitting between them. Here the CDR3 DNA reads TGTGCCAGTGATATCGGCTCCTATAATTCACCCCTCCACTTT. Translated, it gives CASDIGSYNSPLHF.

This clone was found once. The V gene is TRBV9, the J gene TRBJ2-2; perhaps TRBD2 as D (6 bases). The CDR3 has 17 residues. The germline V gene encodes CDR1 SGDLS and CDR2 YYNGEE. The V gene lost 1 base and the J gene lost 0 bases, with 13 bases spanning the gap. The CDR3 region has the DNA TGTGCCAGCAGCGTATCCAGGCGGGACCCGAACACCGGGGAGCTGTTTTTT. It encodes CASSVSRRDPNTGELFF.

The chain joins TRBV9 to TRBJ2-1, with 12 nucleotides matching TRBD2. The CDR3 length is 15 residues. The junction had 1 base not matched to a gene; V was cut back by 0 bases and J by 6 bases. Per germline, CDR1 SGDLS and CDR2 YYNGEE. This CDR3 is CASSVGLAGVNEQFF. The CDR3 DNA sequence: TGTGCCAGCAGCGTAGGACTAGCGGGAGTCAATGAGCAGTTCTTC.

Written as DNA, the CDR3 is TGTGCCAGCAGGCAATCAGGGGGCCTCGGAACTGAAGCTTTCTTT. This gives the protein CASRQSGGLGTEAFF. The rearrangement uses TRBV3-1 (or the pseudogene TRBV3-2) and TRBJ1-1, with TRBD1 matching over 8 bases. The germline CDR1 and CDR2 sequences are LGHDT and YNNKEL (reference sequence). The length of the CDR3 is 15 residues. V lost 6 bases and J lost 5; bases outside the gene matches: 11.

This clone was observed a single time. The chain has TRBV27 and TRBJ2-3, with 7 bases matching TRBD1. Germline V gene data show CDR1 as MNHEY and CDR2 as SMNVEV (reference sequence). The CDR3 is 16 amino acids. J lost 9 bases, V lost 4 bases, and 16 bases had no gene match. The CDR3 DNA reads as TGTGCCAGCAGTTCCGATGCCGGGACAGCTTTTGTGACGCAGTATTTT. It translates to CASSSDAGTAFVTQYF.

The CDR3 coding sequence is TGTGCCAGCAGCCCGACGGGCCTGGCGGGCGAGCAGTACTTC. Its translation is CASSPTGLAGEQYF. The J gene is TRBJ2-7, the V gene TRBV7-2; possibly TRBD2 for D (5 bases). From germline, CDR1 is SGHTA and CDR2 FQGNSA. Trimming pared 5 bases from V and 6 bases from J, leaving 17 bases between. The CDR3 loop spans 14 amino acids.

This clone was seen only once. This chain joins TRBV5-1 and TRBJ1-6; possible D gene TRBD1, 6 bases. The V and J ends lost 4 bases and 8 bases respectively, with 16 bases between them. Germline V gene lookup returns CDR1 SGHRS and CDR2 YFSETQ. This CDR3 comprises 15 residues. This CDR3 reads CASSAAGTLDSPLHF. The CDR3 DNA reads TGCGCCAGCAGCGCAGCCGGGACACTCGATTCACCCCTCCACTTT.

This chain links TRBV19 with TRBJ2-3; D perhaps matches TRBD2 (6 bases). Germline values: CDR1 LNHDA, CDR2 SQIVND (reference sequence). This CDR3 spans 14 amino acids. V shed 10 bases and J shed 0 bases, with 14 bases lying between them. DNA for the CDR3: TGTGCCACAAAAGCCGGGACTAGCACAGATACGCAGTATTTT. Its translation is CATKAGTSTDTQYF. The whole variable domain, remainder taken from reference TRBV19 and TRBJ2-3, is DGGITQSPKYLFRKEGQNVTLSCEQNLNHDAMYWYRQDPGQGLRLIYYSQIVNDFQKGDIAEGYSVSREKKESFPLTVTSAQKNPTAFYLCATKAGTSTDTQYFGPGTRLTVL.

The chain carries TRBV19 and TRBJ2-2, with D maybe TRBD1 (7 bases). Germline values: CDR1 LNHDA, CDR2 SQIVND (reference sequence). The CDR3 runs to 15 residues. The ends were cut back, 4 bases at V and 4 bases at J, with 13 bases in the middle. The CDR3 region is CASSNAGQSTGELFF. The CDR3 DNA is TGTGCCAGTAGTAACGCGGGACAGTCCACCGGGGAGCTGTTTTTT.

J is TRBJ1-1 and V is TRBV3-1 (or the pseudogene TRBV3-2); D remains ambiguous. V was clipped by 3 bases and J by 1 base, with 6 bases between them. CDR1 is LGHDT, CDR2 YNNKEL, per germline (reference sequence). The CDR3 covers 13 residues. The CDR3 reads CASSHTGNTEAFF. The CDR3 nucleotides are TGTGCCAGCAGCCACACTGGGAACACTGAAGCTTTCTTT.

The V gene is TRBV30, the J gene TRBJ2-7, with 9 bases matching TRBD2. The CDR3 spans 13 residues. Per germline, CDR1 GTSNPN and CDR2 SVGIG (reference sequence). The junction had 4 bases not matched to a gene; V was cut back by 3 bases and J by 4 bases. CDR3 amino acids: CAWRASGMYEQYF. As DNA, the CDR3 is TGTGCCTGGAGGGCTAGCGGGATGTACGAGCAGTACTTC. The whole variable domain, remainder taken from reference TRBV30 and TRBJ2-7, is SQTIHQWPATLVQPVGSPLSLECTVEGTSNPNLYWYRQAAGRGLQLLFYSVGIGQISSEVPQNLSASRPQDRQFILSSKKLLLSDSGFYLCAWRASGMYEQYFGPGTRLTVT.